This T cell receptor (beta chain) was identified in a study of blood T cell repertoires in COVID-19. Study-wide context: From the United States, Italy and Spain came samples of acute and convalescent COVID-19. PBMCs, B-cell-depleted T cells, or T cells provided the cDNA or gDNA that made up the material.

As handled by the study authors: Scientists estimated how many nucleated cells there were by amplifying reference gene primers. Produced via immunoSEQ multiplex PCR; TCRdb's table is partial and in-frame only. Clone size and the V and J calls come from that table; the DNA yielded D and trimming. The sample consists of 250,000 to 350,000 clones, 70% to 85% of them appearing once. In germline, CDR1 is LGHNT, CDR2 FRNRAP. With 2 bases removed from V and 1 base from J, the gap between germline ends came to 10 bases. There are 15 residues in the CDR3. This chain links TRBV12-5 with TRBJ2-3; D not resolved. The TCR comes from a human donor with COVID-19, enrolled during active disease. The donor label of this sample is uncertain. Source material: peripheral blood. This chain's CDR3 is CASGLTYRGTDTQYF. For the CDR3, the DNA is TGTGCTAGTGGTTTGACCTATCGGGGCACAGATACGCAGTATTTT. Full variable domain (rest looked up from reference TRBV12-5 and TRBJ2-3): DARVTQTPRHKVTEMGQEVTMRCQPILGHNTVFWYRQTMMQGLELLAYFRNRAPLDDSGMPKDRFSAEMPDATLATLKIQPSEPRDSAVYFCASGLTYRGTDTQYFGPGTRLTVL.